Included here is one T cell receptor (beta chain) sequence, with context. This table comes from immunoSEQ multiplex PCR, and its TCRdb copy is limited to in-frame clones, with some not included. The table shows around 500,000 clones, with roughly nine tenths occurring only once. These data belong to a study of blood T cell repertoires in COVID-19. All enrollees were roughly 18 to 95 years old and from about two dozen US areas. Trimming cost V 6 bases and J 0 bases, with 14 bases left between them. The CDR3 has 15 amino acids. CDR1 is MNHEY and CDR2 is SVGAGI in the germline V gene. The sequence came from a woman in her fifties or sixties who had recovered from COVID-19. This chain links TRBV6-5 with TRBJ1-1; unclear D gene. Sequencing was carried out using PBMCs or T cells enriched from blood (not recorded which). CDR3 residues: CASSTLGGVNTEAFF. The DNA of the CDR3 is TGTGCCAGCAGCACCCTAGGCGGAGTGAACACTGAAGCTTTCTTT.